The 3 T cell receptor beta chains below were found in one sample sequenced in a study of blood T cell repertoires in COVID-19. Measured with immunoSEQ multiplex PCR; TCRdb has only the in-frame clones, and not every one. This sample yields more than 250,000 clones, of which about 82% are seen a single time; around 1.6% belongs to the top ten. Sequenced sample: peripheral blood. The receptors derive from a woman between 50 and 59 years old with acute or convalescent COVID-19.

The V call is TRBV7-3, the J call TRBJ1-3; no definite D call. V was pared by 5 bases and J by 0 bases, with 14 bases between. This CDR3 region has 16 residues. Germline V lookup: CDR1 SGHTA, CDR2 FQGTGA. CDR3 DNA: TGTGCCAGCAGCCGGGAAATGGGCGGCTCTGGAAACACCATATATTTT. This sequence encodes CASSREMGGSGNTIYF.

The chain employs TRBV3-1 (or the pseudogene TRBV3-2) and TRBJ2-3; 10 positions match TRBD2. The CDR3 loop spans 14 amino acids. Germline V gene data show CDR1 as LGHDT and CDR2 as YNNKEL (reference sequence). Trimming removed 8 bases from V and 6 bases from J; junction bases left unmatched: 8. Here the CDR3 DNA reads TGTGCCAGCGGTCCTAGCGGGAGTAACGATACGCAGTATTTT. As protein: CASGPSGSNDTQYF.

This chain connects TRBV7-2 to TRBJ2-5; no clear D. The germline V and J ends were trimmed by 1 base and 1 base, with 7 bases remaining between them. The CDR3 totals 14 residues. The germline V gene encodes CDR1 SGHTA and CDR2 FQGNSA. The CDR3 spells CASSLESLQETQYF. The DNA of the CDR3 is TGTGCCAGCAGCTTAGAGAGCCTCCAAGAGACCCAGTACTTC.